This T cell receptor beta chain was profiled in a study of early T cells in non-severe SARS-CoV-2 infection. Study-level information: Bulk RNA taken from unsorted whole blood was sequenced, leaving chains unpaired.

Individual cDNA molecules received unique molecular identifiers. TCRdb called the 5' RACE reads again in MiXCR, with one record for every CDR3 protein. The top ten hold over 3.5% of the sample, which has 55,000 or so distinct CDR3 sequences, 6% to 7% seen once. Study-level points and caveats: Using VDJdb, the matching emphasized anti-spike CD8 responses while missing private and CD4 specificities.

Looked up from germline, CDR1 is SGHTA and CDR2 is FQGNSA. Trimming left V 5 bases short and J 8 bases short, with 15 bases between. The CDR3 runs 13 residues. This clonotype was seen a handful of times. Antigen: not known. Material for sequencing was whole blood. V gene TRBV7-2 combines with J gene TRBJ1-1; D not resolved. This clonotype was sampled from an adult who was a healthcare worker with PCR-confirmed SARS-CoV-2 infection or an uninfected control (not recorded which). In DNA form, the CDR3 reads TGTGCCAGCAGCCTAGAGACCGTTAGCGAAGCTTTCTTT. It specifies CASSLETVSEAFF.